These 32 T cell receptor beta chains originate from one sample sequenced in a study of blood T cell repertoires in COVID-19. Generated by immunoSEQ multiplex PCR, the TCRdb table keeps only in-frame clones and is missing some. Among 200,000 to 300,000 clones, approximately 86% were seen once, and the ten largest hold approximately 7%. Sequencing was performed on peripheral blood. The origin of the receptors is a woman between 70 and 85 years old with active or convalescent COVID-19.

The sample holds one count of this clone. The chain couples TRBV5-1 to TRBJ2-2; possible D gene TRBD1, 6 bases. With 6 bases removed from V and 9 bases from J, the gap between germline ends came to 18 bases. This CDR3 spans 14 amino acids. Germline lookup yields CDR1 SGHRS and CDR2 YFSETQ. The CDR3 sequence: CASTVTPQGRELFF. CDR3 DNA: TGCGCCAGCACCGTGACCCCACAGGGAAGGGAGCTGTTTTTT.

The J gene is TRBJ2-7, the V gene TRBV10-3, with D unclear. Between the trimmed V and J ends, which lost 0 bases and 5 bases, there was a span of 11 bases. This CDR3 is built from 14 residues. Per the germline V gene, CDR1 is ENHRY and CDR2 is SYGVKD. The chain's CDR3 is CAISESKEFHEQYF. The DNA of the CDR3 is TGTGCCATCAGTGAGTCGAAAGAGTTCCACGAGCAGTACTTC.

V usage is TRBV18 and J usage is TRBJ2-7; D is possibly TRBD1 (6 bases). The CDR3 loop spans 15 amino acids. V dropped 3 bases and J dropped 6 bases, with 18 bases sitting between them. Germline V gene sequence: CDR1 KGHSH, CDR2 LQKENI. The CDR3 reads CASSPQAGAGAEQYF. CDR3 in DNA: TGTGCCAGCTCACCGCAGGCAGGGGCGGGCGCCGAGCAGTACTTC.

This clone was picked up a small number of times. The CDR3 DNA sequence: TGTGCCAGCCTTTATAGCCAGGGCGCTAATGAAAAACTGTTTTTT. This sequence encodes CASLYSQGANEKLFF. This chain joins TRBV7-9 and TRBJ1-4; tentative D call: TRBD1 (5 bases). Trimming stripped 8 bases from V and 3 bases from J, with 16 bases between. The germline V gene has CDR1 SEHNR and CDR2 FQNEAQ (reference sequence). The CDR3 loop spans 15 amino acids.

The chain recombines TRBV6-5 with TRBJ1-5; unclear D gene. CDR3 size: 11 residues. The ends were cut back, 4 bases at V and 9 bases at J, with 7 bases in the middle. Germline CDR1 MNHEY, CDR2 SVGAGI. CDR3 residues: CASSFVGPQHF. The DNA for the CDR3 is TGTGCCAGCAGTTTTGTCGGGCCCCAGCATTTT.

The CDR3 coding sequence is TGTGCCAGCAGCTTTTGGGGCTATCTTTCGGACAGTGAAGCTTTCTTT. This translates into CASSFWGYLSDSEAFF. The chain couples TRBV5-6 to TRBJ1-1, with D tentatively TRBD1 (6 bases). Trimming removed 2 bases at V and 7 bases at J, with 21 bases between. This CDR3 has 16 amino acids. Germline CDR1 reads SGHDT; CDR2 reads YYEEEE. The full variable domain, completed using reference TRBV5-6 and TRBJ1-1, is DAGVTQSPTHLIKTRGQQVTLRCSPKSGHDTVSWYQQALGQGPQFIFQYYEEEERQRGNFPDRFSGHQFPNYSSELNVNALLLGDSALYLCASSFWGYLSDSEAFFGQGTRLTVV.

The gene calls are TRBV15 and TRBJ1-1; a possible D gene is TRBD1 (5 bases). Trimming shortened V by 3 bases and J by 1 base, and 15 bases separated the two germline ends. Looked up from germline, CDR1 is LNHNV and CDR2 is YYDKDF (reference sequence). CDR3 length equals 16 residues. Here the CDR3 reads CATSSASGARNTEAFF. The DNA of the CDR3 is TGTGCCACCAGCAGTGCCTCTGGGGCAAGGAACACTGAAGCTTTCTTT.

This clone is a singleton in its sample. V usage is TRBV6-6 and J usage is TRBJ2-3; D may be TRBD1 (7 bases). The CDR3 is 14 residues long. V was cut by 10 bases and J by 2 bases, with 16 bases left in between. Germline loops: CDR1 MNHNY, CDR2 SVGAGI (reference sequence). DNA for the CDR3: TGTGCCACCGACGGAGGGGGCTACACAGATACGCAGTATTTT. Encoded protein: CATDGGGYTDTQYF.

V usage is TRBV27 and J usage is TRBJ2-3; a weak D match, TRBD2 (6 bases). The germline V and J ends were trimmed by 4 bases and 0 bases, with 11 bases remaining between them. The V gene's germline CDR1 is MNHEY and CDR2 SMNVEV (reference sequence). The CDR3 has 15 residues. The CDR3 protein is CASSSGLASTDTQYF. In DNA form, the CDR3 reads TGTGCCAGCAGTTCGGGACTGGCTAGCACAGATACGCAGTATTTT.

The genes are TRBV11-2 and TRBJ1-5, with TRBD1 matching 9 bases. The ends lost 6 bases at V and 1 base at J; junction bases unmatched: 4. The CDR3 loop spans 15 amino acids. Germline lookup yields CDR1 SGHAT and CDR2 FQNNGV. CDR3 protein: CASSPGTGSNQPQHF. In DNA form, the CDR3 reads TGTGCCAGCAGTCCCGGGACAGGGAGCAATCAGCCCCAGCATTTT.

The chain combines TRBV7-9 with TRBJ2-5; 7 bases agree with TRBD2. Germline V gene sequence: CDR1 SEHNR, CDR2 FQNEAQ (reference sequence). This CDR3 comprises 14 residues. V was pared by 1 base and J by 5 bases, with 4 bases of the junction left unmatched. Here the CDR3 reads CASSLVGGGETQYF. The CDR3 coding sequence is TGTGCCAGCAGCTTAGTTGGCGGGGGTGAGACCCAGTACTTC.

The rearrangement uses TRBV4-2 and TRBJ1-2; 11 bases are shared with TRBD1. Germline V gene sequence: CDR1 LGHNA, CDR2 YNFKEQ. The CDR3 contains 13 residues. The V segment lost 4 bases and the J segment 9 bases; nucleotides outside the gene matches: 4. CDR3 nucleotide sequence: TGTGCCAGCAGCCCCCGGGACAGGGGGAGCTACACCTTC. This encodes CASSPRDRGSYTF.

The J gene is TRBJ2-7, the V gene TRBV6-1; D remains ambiguous. The CDR3 is 15 residues long. V was trimmed by 1 base and J by 7 bases, leaving 17 bases between them. From germline, CDR1 is MNHNS and CDR2 SASEGT. The CDR3 here is CASSEGAAPVGEQYF. CDR3 DNA sequence: TGTGCCAGCAGTGAAGGAGCAGCACCGGTCGGGGAGCAGTACTTC.

This clone was observed a single time. This chain connects TRBV19 to TRBJ1-2; the D is unclear. This CDR3 is 12 amino acids long. Trimming left V 7 bases short and J 8 bases short, with 14 bases between. Germline V lookup: CDR1 LNHDA, CDR2 SQIVND (reference sequence). The CDR3 is CASMEDPWGYTF. Here the CDR3 DNA reads TGTGCCAGTATGGAGGACCCCTGGGGCTACACCTTC.

The chain uses TRBV24-1 and TRBJ1-2; D unresolved. V was pared by 2 bases and J by 7 bases, with 10 bases between. The CDR3 is 13 amino acids. Germline V lookup: CDR1 KGHDR, CDR2 SFDVKD. The CDR3 DNA follows: TGTGCCACCAGTGATTCCGCGGAAAGTGGCTACACCTTC. Translating it yields CATSDSAESGYTF.

This clone appeared a single time. The J gene is TRBJ1-6, the V gene TRBV11-2; possibly TRBD1 for D (6 bases). Trimming took 4 bases from V and 8 from J, leaving 12 bases between them. Germline V gives CDR1 SGHAT, CDR2 FQNNGV. The CDR3 has 14 amino acids. CDR3 protein: CASSSTGIDSPLHF. In DNA, the CDR3 is TGTGCCAGCAGCTCCACAGGGATAGATTCACCCCTCCACTTT.

The gene calls are TRBV21-1 and TRBJ1-6; the table calls TRBD1, which could not be checked here. TRBV21-1 is noted as a pseudogene. The CDR3 has 17 residues. CDR3 region: CASSKVSRQGDNSPLHF. Written as DNA, the CDR3 is TGTGCCAGCAGCAAAGTCTCGAGACAGGGCGATAATTCACCCCTCCACTTT.

The CDR3, as DNA: TGTGCCAGCAGCTTAGGGCTCGGGGGGGAGCTGTTTTTT. Translation gives CASSLGLGGELFF. The genes are TRBV7-2 and TRBJ2-2, with no clear D. The CDR3 length is 13 residues. Trimming removed 1 base from V and 8 bases from J, with 8 bases in between. CDR1 SGHTA and CDR2 FQGNSA come from the germline V gene. Full variable domain (missing parts from reference TRBV7-2 and TRBJ2-2): GAGVSQSPSNKVTEKGKDVELRCDPISGHTALYWYRQSLGQGLEFLIYFQGNSAPDKSGLPSDRFSAERTGGSVSTLTIQRTQQEDSAVYLCASSLGLGGELFFGEGSRLTVL.

V and J are TRBV5-4 and TRBJ1-6; 7 nucleotides align to TRBD1. Germline CDR1 is SGHNT and CDR2 is YYREEE (reference sequence). The V segment lost 4 bases and the J segment 7 bases; nucleotides outside the gene matches: 14. This CDR3 has 17 residues. The CDR3 DNA is TGTGCCAGCAGCCCACAGACAGGGCGGGGCGTGAATTCACCCCTCCACTTT. This encodes CASSPQTGRGVNSPLHF.

The chain employs TRBV7-9 and TRBJ1-3; 7 positions agree with TRBD1. V was clipped by 5 bases and J by 4 bases; unmatched bases: 11. CDR1 is SEHNR, CDR2 FQNEAQ, per germline (reference sequence). The length of the CDR3 is 16 residues. CDR3 sequence: CASSTYPTGQGNTIYF. DNA of the CDR3: TGTGCCAGCAGCACCTATCCAACGGGACAGGGAAACACCATATATTTT.

The chain employs TRBV20-1 and TRBJ2-3, with 7 bases matching TRBD2. CDR3 length equals 15 residues. CDR1 is DFQATT, CDR2 SNEGSKA, per germline (reference sequence). Germline trimming cut 3 bases from V and 1 base from J; bases unmatched to any gene: 7. The CDR3 loop is CSASWTRAGTDTQYF. DNA for the CDR3: TGCAGTGCTAGTTGGACTAGGGCGGGCACAGATACGCAGTATTTT.

The chain links TRBV4-3 to TRBJ2-7; 8 bases map to TRBD1. In germline, CDR1 is LGHNA, CDR2 YSLEER. The CDR3 loop spans 14 amino acids. Losses at the gene ends were 3 bases for V and 3 bases for J; bases not matched to a gene: 4. The CDR3 DNA sequence: TGCGCCAGCAGCCATCGGACAGGGAACTACGAGCAGTACTTC. As protein: CASSHRTGNYEQYF.

The chain employs TRBV24-1 and TRBJ1-5; tentatively, D is TRBD1 (6 bases). This CDR3 is built from 14 residues. Germline V gene data show CDR1 as KGHDR and CDR2 as SFDVKD. V was pared by 6 bases and J by 4 bases, with 12 bases between. The CDR3 nucleotides are TGTGCCACCAGTCAAGGGGGGGGTAATCAGCCCCAGCATTTT. It specifies CATSQGGGNQPQHF.

CDR3 sequence reads: CASSQGRGHVGYTF. The CDR3 DNA is TGTGCCAGCAGCCAGGGGCGAGGACATGTCGGCTACACCTTC. V and J are TRBV3-1 (or the pseudogene TRBV3-2) and TRBJ1-2; possibly TRBD1 for D (5 bases). Germline CDR1 LGHDT, CDR2 YNNKEL (reference sequence). There are 14 residues in the CDR3. Trimming took off 3 bases at V and 8 bases at J, with 16 bases between the two ends.

This chain connects TRBV24-1 to TRBJ1-5; 7 nucleotides agree with TRBD1. V shed 5 bases and J 7 bases; nucleotides not matched to a gene: 13. The germline gives CDR1 KGHDR, CDR2 SFDVKD. This CDR3 is 16 amino acids long. CDR3 bases: TGTGCCACCAGTGGATCCCGACAGGGAGGAGAGCAGCCCCAGCATTTT. It yields the protein CATSGSRQGGEQPQHF.

The chain is built from TRBV11-2 and TRBJ2-1; a possible D gene is TRBD1 (6 bases). The CDR3 is made up of 15 amino acids. V gave up 5 bases and J gave up 4 bases, with 15 bases separating them. Germline CDR1 and CDR2: SGHAT and FQNNGV. CDR3: CASSRLAGTYNEQFF. The DNA of the CDR3 is TGTGCCAGCAGCCGGCTAGCAGGGACATACAATGAGCAGTTCTTC.

This clone was counted a single time. This chain uses TRBV3-1 (or the pseudogene TRBV3-2) with TRBJ1-2, with D perhaps matching TRBD1 (5 bases). This CDR3 spans 11 amino acids. V was shortened by 6 bases and J by 8 bases, with 10 bases between the two germline ends. Looked up from germline, CDR1 is LGHDT and CDR2 is YNNKEL (reference sequence). This chain's CDR3 is CASREEGGYTF. DNA of the CDR3: TGTGCCAGCAGAGAGGAGGGGGGCTACACCTTC.

The rearrangement links TRBV7-2 to TRBJ1-2; D is undetermined. Trimming removed 3 bases at V and 8 bases at J, with 10 bases between. Germline assignment: CDR1 SGHTA and CDR2 FQGNSA. CDR3 length: 12 amino acids. CDR3 nucleotide sequence: TGTGCCAGCAGCTTTCTTACGCGGGGCTACACCTTC. Protein sequence: CASSFLTRGYTF.

The rearrangement links TRBV6-6 to TRBJ1-5, with D possibly being TRBD1 (5 bases). Per germline, CDR1 MNHNY and CDR2 SVGAGI (reference sequence). The CDR3 runs to 16 residues. V lost 8 bases, J lost 4 bases, and 21 bases lay in between. CDR3 coding DNA: TGTGCCAGCCAGGAAATGCAGGGAGGTCGGAATCAGCCCCAGCATTTT. Its translation: CASQEMQGGRNQPQHF.

V gene TRBV5-5 combines with J gene TRBJ1-3; the match to TRBD1 covers 8 bases. V shed 6 bases, J shed 4 bases, and the junction held 12 bases outside the gene matches. Germline V CDR1 and CDR2: SGHKS, YYEKEE (reference sequence). The CDR3 consists of 16 residues. The CDR3 DNA follows: TGTGCCAGCACCAGAACGGGGCAGGGGGCAGGAAACACCATATATTTT. Translation: CASTRTGQGAGNTIYF. Based on the CDR3 plus reference TRBV5-5 and TRBJ1-3, the full variable domain is DAGVTQSPTHLIKTRGQQVTLRCSPISGHKSVSWYQQVLGQGPQFIFQYYEKEERGRGNFPDRFSARQFPNYSSELNVNALLLGDSALYLCASTRTGQGAGNTIYFGEGSWLTVV.

The chain carries TRBV25-1 and TRBJ2-7; D unresolved. Germline V gene lookup returns CDR1 MGHDK and CDR2 SYGVNS. This CDR3 has 14 amino acids. The V end lost 3 bases, the J end lost 0 bases, and 9 bases lay between the germline ends. CDR3 coding DNA: TGTGCCAGCAGTGACCTCAGGTCCTCCTACGAGCAGTACTTC. Its translation is CASSDLRSSYEQYF.

This clone turned up a few times. The chain combines TRBV12-3 or TRBV12-4 with TRBJ1-2, with D possibly TRBD1 on 6 matching bases. The CDR3 consists of 13 residues. Trimming pared 5 bases from V and 3 bases from J, leaving 10 bases between. CDR3: CASSPQGYYGYTF. The CDR3 nucleotides read TGTGCCAGCAGTCCCCAGGGGTACTATGGCTACACCTTC.